This T cell receptor beta chain was sequenced for a study of blood T cell repertoires in COVID-19. Germline V gene lookup returns CDR1 SQVTM and CDR2 ANQGSEA. The CDR3 covers 14 residues. The junction had 8 bases not matched to a gene; V was cut back by 6 bases and J by 5 bases. Using immunoSEQ multiplex PCR, the repertoire was profiled, and TCRdb retains in-frame clones only, with some absent. The data show some 260,000 clones, roughly four fifths seen once. Input material: PBMCs or T cells enriched from blood (not recorded which). The V gene is TRBV29-1, the J gene TRBJ1-5; 9 bases are a match to TRBD1. This clonotype was sampled from a man between 25 and 39 years old with acute COVID-19. CDR3 in amino acids: CSVATGGRDQPQHF. CDR3 coding DNA: TGCAGCGTGGCTACAGGGGGCAGGGATCAGCCCCAGCATTTT.